This is a list of T cell receptor beta chains from one sample in a study of OX40 agonist ivuxolimab in advanced cancers. Produced via immunoSEQ multiplex PCR; TCRdb's table is partial and in-frame only. Of about 58,000 clones in the sample, about 82% are singletons; the top ten hold roughly 0.99%. The sequences come from CD4+ or CD8+ T cells sorted from blood, collected in a trial of the OX40 agonist ivuxolimab. Receptors originate from an adult with an advanced solid tumor such as melanoma, head and neck, liver or kidney cancer. The CDR3 runs from the conserved cysteine through the conserved F or W.

CASSPGGLAGEHEQFF,TRBV28,TRBJ2-1
CSARQGNEQYF,TRBV20-1,TRBJ2-7
CASSDSRQGYSPLHF,TRBV6-4,TRBJ1-6
CASRGQGTHAYEQYF,TRBV6-1,TRBJ2-7
CASSLGTGANGYTF,TRBV7-2,TRBJ1-2
CASSPLAGRGHEQFF,TRBV7-2,TRBJ2-1
CASSLFTGENTEAFF,TRBV7-2,TRBJ1-1
CASSLDPGSPSPLHF,TRBV5-1,TRBJ1-6
CASSLAPSGATGELFF,TRBV5-1,TRBJ2-2
CASSQRLTGLNTDTQYF,TRBV5-4,TRBJ2-3
CAISDTYEQYF,TRBV10-3,TRBJ2-7
CASSLYLGSGELFF,TRBV5-1,TRBJ2-2
CASSPFTQGSYNSPLHF,TRBV18,TRBJ1-6
CASSLGPDVYGYTF,TRBV11-1,TRBJ1-2
CASRRAGGETQYF,TRBV6-1,TRBJ2-5
CAWAIRTGPNSPLHF,TRBV30,TRBJ1-6
CASSFRGASTGELFF,TRBV11-2,TRBJ2-2
CASRLRGGGNYEQYF,TRBV19,TRBJ2-7
CASSFGYGYTF,TRBV28,TRBJ1-2
CASSFGGASEKLFF,TRBV7-2,TRBJ1-4
CASSGGGRTEAFF,TRBV28,TRBJ1-1
CASSPGQENTGELFF,TRBV11-3,TRBJ2-2
CASSPDRDLNYGYTF,TRBV2,TRBJ1-2
CASSLISRNTEAFF,TRBV18,TRBJ1-1
CASSPGGANYEQYF,TRBV5-4,TRBJ2-7
CASSLGEVYGYTF,TRBV7-9,TRBJ1-2
CASSPSRGDQPQHF,TRBV18,TRBJ1-5
CASSELQGSSPLHF,TRBV2,TRBJ1-6
CASSYKRGGANTGELFF,TRBV7-2,TRBJ2-2
CASSLGGGGQASPLHF,TRBV11-2,TRBJ1-6
CASSLGQVATEAFF,TRBV7-9,TRBJ1-1
CASSQADALPTDGYTF,TRBV4-2,TRBJ1-2
CASSIGLIGGTGELFF,TRBV11-2,TRBJ2-2
CASSYGGVGVTEAFF,TRBV6-5,TRBJ1-1
CASSTRGPPYEQYF,TRBV19,TRBJ2-7
CASSFGTDSYEQYF,TRBV5-6,TRBJ2-7
CASSAQTVLQPQHF,TRBV2,TRBJ1-5
CASGPLRDGMNEQFF,TRBV12-5,TRBJ2-1
CASGGTPRQYF,TRBV6-5,TRBJ2-3
CASSLGRTSQMYGDTQYF,TRBV11-1,TRBJ2-3
CASSARTSPYRGDTQYF,TRBV9,TRBJ2-3
CASSVWGLGNTEAFF,TRBV5-1,TRBJ1-1
CASSDRALNQETQYF,TRBV5-1,TRBJ2-5
CASSLRTGQNSPLHF,TRBV11-2,TRBJ1-6
CASSPSPRQGLNEKLFF,TRBV18,TRBJ1-4
CASSPDTVYEQYF,TRBV18,TRBJ2-7
CASSPLGTGETGELFF,TRBV5-6,TRBJ2-2
CASSLVRGPSSTEAFF,TRBV7-2,TRBJ1-1
CASSLGQPGEETQYF,TRBV11-2,TRBJ2-5
CASSLGTDNQPQHF,TRBV18,TRBJ1-5